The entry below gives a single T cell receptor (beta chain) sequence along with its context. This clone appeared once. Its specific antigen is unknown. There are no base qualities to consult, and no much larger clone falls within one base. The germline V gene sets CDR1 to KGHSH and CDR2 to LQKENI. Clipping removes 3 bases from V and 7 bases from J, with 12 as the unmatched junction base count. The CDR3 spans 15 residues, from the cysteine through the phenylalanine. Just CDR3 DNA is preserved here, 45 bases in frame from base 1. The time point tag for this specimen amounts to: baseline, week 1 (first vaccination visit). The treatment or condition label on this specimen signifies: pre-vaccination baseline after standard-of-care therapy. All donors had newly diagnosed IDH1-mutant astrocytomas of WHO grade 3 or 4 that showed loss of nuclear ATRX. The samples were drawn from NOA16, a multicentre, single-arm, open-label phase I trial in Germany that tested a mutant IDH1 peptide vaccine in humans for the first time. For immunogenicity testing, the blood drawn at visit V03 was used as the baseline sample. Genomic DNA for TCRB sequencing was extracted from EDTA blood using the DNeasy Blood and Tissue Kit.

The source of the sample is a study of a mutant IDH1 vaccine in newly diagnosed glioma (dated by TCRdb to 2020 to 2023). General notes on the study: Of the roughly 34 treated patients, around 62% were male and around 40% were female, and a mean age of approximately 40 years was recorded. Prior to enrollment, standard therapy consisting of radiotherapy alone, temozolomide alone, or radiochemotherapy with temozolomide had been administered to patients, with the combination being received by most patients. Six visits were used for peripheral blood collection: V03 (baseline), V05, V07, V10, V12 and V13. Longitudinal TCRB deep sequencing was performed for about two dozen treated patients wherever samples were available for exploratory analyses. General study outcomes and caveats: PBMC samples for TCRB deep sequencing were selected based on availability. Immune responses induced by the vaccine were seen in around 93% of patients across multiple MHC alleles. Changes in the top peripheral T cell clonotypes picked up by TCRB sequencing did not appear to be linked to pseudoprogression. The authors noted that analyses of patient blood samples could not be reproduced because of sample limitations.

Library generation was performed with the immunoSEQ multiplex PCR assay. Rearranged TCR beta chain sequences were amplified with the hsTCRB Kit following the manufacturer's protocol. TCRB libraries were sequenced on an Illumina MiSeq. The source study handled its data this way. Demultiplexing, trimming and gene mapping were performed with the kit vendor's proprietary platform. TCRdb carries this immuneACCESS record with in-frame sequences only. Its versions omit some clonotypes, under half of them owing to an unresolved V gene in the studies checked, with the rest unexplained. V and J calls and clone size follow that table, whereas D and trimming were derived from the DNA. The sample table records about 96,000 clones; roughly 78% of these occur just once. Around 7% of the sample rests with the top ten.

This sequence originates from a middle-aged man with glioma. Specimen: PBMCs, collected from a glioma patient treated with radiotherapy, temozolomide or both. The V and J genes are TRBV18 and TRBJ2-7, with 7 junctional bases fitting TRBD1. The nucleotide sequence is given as TGTGCCAGCTCACCCCGACAGGGCCCGAGGGGTGAGCAGTACTTC. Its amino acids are CASSPRQGPRGEQYF.